The 23 T cell receptor beta chains below were found in one sample sequenced in a study of CXCR3-negative and CXCR3-positive naive CD8 T cells (dated by TCRdb to about 2019). For sequencing, a NextSeq 550 was employed. The Human TCR Profiling Kit (MiLaboratory) was used to prepare UMI-labeled 5' RACE TRB cDNA libraries. TCRdb reprocessed the reads and lists each CDR3 protein sequence as a single entry, with no DNA. This sample's records show around 81,000 distinct CDR3 sequences. The ten largest clones represent 1.6% of the sample. Sequenced: naive CXCR3- CD8+ T cells from blood. Read against the paper, the sample's cell subset or site label means: CD45RO-CCR7+CD27+CD95- naive CD8+ T cells lacking CXCR3 (TNR3-). These receptors all come from a human donor in good health. Some clones in this sample may be carry-over from other donors' samples.

CDR3 protein: CSVEKGEGYEQYF. The chain employs TRBV29-1 and TRBJ2-7; with no DNA, the TCRdb D assignment of TRBD2 cannot be verified. This CDR3 has 13 residues. Germline CDR1 SQVTM, CDR2 ANQGSEA.

The rearrangement links TRBV29-1 to TRBJ2-2. The germline V gene encodes CDR1 SQVTM and CDR2 ANQGSEA. This CDR3 spans 13 amino acids. CDR3 residues: CSVDGQNTGELFF.

The rearrangement links TRBV18 to TRBJ2-7; as DNA is missing, the TRBD2 call by TCRdb cannot be tested. CDR3 length: 16 residues. The germline gives CDR1 KGHSH, CDR2 LQKENI. The CDR3: CASSPPLAGSSYEQYF.

This chain connects TRBV20-1 to TRBJ2-1; no DNA is available, so the TRBD2 call from TCRdb remains unchecked. CDR3 length: 14 residues. Germline CDR1 reads DFQATT; CDR2 reads SNEGSKA (reference sequence). This chain's CDR3 is CSASTSGAYNEQFF.

This chain links TRBV7-9 with TRBJ1-1; TCRdb returns TRBD1, unconfirmable since there is no DNA. The germline V gene encodes CDR1 SEHNR and CDR2 FQNEAQ (reference sequence). The CDR3 extends over 12 amino acids. CDR3: CASSSGQSEAFF.

The chain has TRBV4-2 and TRBJ2-3; with no DNA, the TCRdb D assignment of TRBD1 cannot be verified. The CDR3 totals 14 residues. Germline V gene lookup returns CDR1 LGHNA and CDR2 YNFKEQ. CDR3 protein: CASSPGTSGDTQYF.

V gene TRBV5-5 combines with J gene TRBJ1-1. Germline V CDR1 and CDR2: SGHKS, YYEKEE (reference sequence). The CDR3 has 15 amino acids. The CDR3 sequence is CASSLKAVMNTEAFF.

The chain joins TRBV19 to TRBJ2-3; no DNA is available, so the TRBD2 call from TCRdb remains unchecked. The length of the CDR3 is 16 residues. Germline V gene data show CDR1 as LNHDA and CDR2 as SQIVND (reference sequence). The CDR3 sequence: CASTISASGGPDTQYF.

The chain joins TRBV29-1 to TRBJ2-7. Germline V gene lookup returns CDR1 SQVTM and CDR2 ANQGSEA. This CDR3 region has 12 residues. CDR3 protein: CSVEVEGYEQYF.

The V and J genes are TRBV5-1 and TRBJ1-4; TCRdb reports TRBD1, a call that lacks DNA to check it against. CDR3 size: 14 residues. CDR1 and CDR2 from the germline V gene are SGHRS and YFSETQ. CDR3: CASSAVDSHEKLFF.

J is TRBJ2-1 and V is TRBV29-1; TCRdb designates TRBD2, a call that cannot be tested without DNA. From germline, CDR1 is SQVTM and CDR2 ANQGSEA. The length of the CDR3 is 15 residues. CDR3 protein: CSVDESGYSYNEQFF.

The rearrangement links TRBV6-5 to TRBJ2-5; no DNA is available, so the TRBD2 call from TCRdb remains unchecked. CDR1 and CDR2 (germline): MNHEY, SVGAGI. The length of the CDR3 is 14 residues. CDR3 region: CASSASGRGETQYF.

The chain is built from TRBV29-1 and TRBJ2-1; there is no DNA to check the TCRdb D call of TRBD2. The length of the CDR3 is 18 residues. Germline CDR1 is SQVTM and CDR2 is ANQGSEA. CDR3 sequence reads: CSVPAVAERPLGYNEQFF.

The chain links TRBV14 to TRBJ2-7. From germline, CDR1 is SGHDN and CDR2 FVKESK. The CDR3 sequence is 16 residues long. The chain's CDR3 is CASSQDARTGYYEQYF.

The chain uses TRBV29-1 and TRBJ2-2; absent DNA, TCRdb's TRBD2 call cannot be checked. The germline V gene has CDR1 SQVTM and CDR2 ANQGSEA. This CDR3 is 16 amino acids long. The CDR3 sequence: CSVVLAGGQNTGELFF.

The chain couples TRBV5-1 to TRBJ2-7. The germline gives CDR1 SGHRS, CDR2 YFSETQ. The CDR3 consists of 12 residues. CDR3 protein: CASSSEFYEQYF.

This chain connects TRBV29-1 to TRBJ1-1; TCRdb's D call, TRBD1, is unchecked because there is no DNA. There are 13 residues in the CDR3. CDR1 SQVTM and CDR2 ANQGSEA come from the germline V gene. This CDR3 reads CSVVARDNTEAFF.

The gene calls are TRBV11-2 and TRBJ2-7; checking the TCRdb D call of TRBD2 is not possible without DNA. Germline V lookup: CDR1 SGHAT, CDR2 FQNNGV. CDR3 length equals 17 residues. The CDR3 reads CASSFSVEGTSTYEQYF.

V is TRBV6-5 and J is TRBJ1-1; the TCRdb call, TRBD1, lacks DNA for checking. The germline V gene encodes CDR1 MNHEY and CDR2 SVGAGI. The CDR3 totals 13 residues. The CDR3 is CASSYGRNTEAFF.

The chain carries TRBV6-2 or TRBV6-3 and TRBJ1-6; the D gene TCRdb calls, TRBD1, cannot be checked with no DNA. The CDR3 length is 15 residues. Per the germline V gene, CDR1 is MNHEY and CDR2 is SVGEGT. Here the CDR3 reads CASSYYLGQAFILHF.

The chain carries TRBV3-1 and TRBJ2-1; TCRdb's D gene call, TRBD2, goes unchecked for lack of DNA. Germline V gene data show CDR1 as LGHDT and CDR2 as YNNKEL (reference sequence). The CDR3 is 16 amino acids. Here the CDR3 reads CASSLIAESSYNEQFF.

The genes are TRBV7-6 and TRBJ2-2; the TRBD1 assignment by TCRdb is unverifiable without DNA. The CDR3 covers 18 residues. CDR1 and CDR2 from the germline V gene are SGHVS and FNYEAQ. This CDR3 is CASSLGPAGASGTGELFF.

The V gene is TRBV28, the J gene TRBJ2-5; no DNA is available, so the TRBD1 call from TCRdb remains unchecked. The germline gives CDR1 MDHEN, CDR2 SYDVKM. This CDR3 has 15 residues. The CDR3 here is CASSPISGQVETQYF.